Following are 24 T cell receptor beta chains from one sample sequenced in a study of T cells in tuberculosis. TCRdb keeps only in-frame clones here, not all; method: immunoSEQ multiplex PCR. The sample holds 55,000 to 70,000 clones; under 90% are singletons and the top ten take 13%. After thawing and overnight rest, PBMC were stained with GMM-loaded CD1B tetramer, viability dye and anti-CD3 for sorting. C32 glucose monomycolate from Rhodococcus equi was loaded onto the CD1B tetramers. What was sequenced was CD1b-GMM tetramer-negative cells sorted from PBMCs. The receptors come from an adult woman with latent tuberculosis.

The V and J genes are TRBV10-3 and TRBJ2-3; 7 nucleotides agree with TRBD2. V was pared by 4 bases and J by 6 bases, with 10 bases of the junction left unmatched. Germline V gives CDR1 ENHRY, CDR2 SYGVKD. The CDR3 is 15 amino acids. CDR3 DNA sequence: TGTGCCATCAGTGGGTATGCGGGGAGGGCCGATACGCAGTATTTT. As protein: CAISGYAGRADTQYF.

This clone was observed once. The V call is TRBV19, the J call TRBJ1-2, with D tentatively TRBD1 (5 bases). Trimming cost V 3 bases and J 8 bases, with 13 bases left between them. The CDR3 spans 13 residues. Looked up from germline, CDR1 is LNHDA and CDR2 is SQIVND (reference sequence). CDR3 amino acids: CASSIERGGGYTF. In nucleotides, the CDR3 is TGTGCCAGTAGTATTGAACGGGGGGGAGGCTACACCTTC.

CDR3 coding DNA: TGTGCCAGCAGCTTACTAGGTTCAGAACTCTACAATGAGCAGTTCTTC. Its translation: CASSLLGSELYNEQFF. J is TRBJ2-1 and V is TRBV5-4; perhaps TRBD2 as D (5 bases). V dropped 2 bases and J dropped 3 bases, with 15 bases sitting between them. The CDR3 length is 16 residues. Germline CDR1 reads SGHNT; CDR2 reads YYREEE (reference sequence). Supplemented by reference TRBV5-4 and TRBJ2-1, the full variable domain reads ETGVTQSPTHLIKTRGQQVTLRCSSQSGHNTVSWYQQALGQGPQFIFQYYREEENGRGNFPPRFSGLQFPNYSSELNVNALELDDSALYLCASSLLGSELYNEQFFGPGTRLTVL.

The CDR3 region is CATDGWDRGRKAEAFF. The CDR3 DNA follows: TGTGCCACCGACGGGTGGGACAGGGGGCGCAAGGCTGAAGCTTTCTTT. V gene TRBV7-8 combines with J gene TRBJ1-1; 12 positions match TRBD1. The CDR3 covers 16 residues. CDR1 SGHVS and CDR2 FQNEAQ come from the germline V gene. The trim removed 10 bases at V and 6 bases at J, leaving 15 bases unmatched.

The V gene is TRBV7-7, the J gene TRBJ2-1; D unclear. The germline CDR1 and CDR2 sequences are SSHAT and FNYEAQ (reference sequence). This CDR3 has 13 residues. Trimming removed 1 base from V and 6 bases from J, with 7 bases in between. In DNA, the CDR3 is TGTGCCAGCAGCTTAGGCAGATTCAATGAGCAGTTCTTC. Its translation is CASSLGRFNEQFF.

This chain joins TRBV4-2 and TRBJ2-5; 9 bases are a match to TRBD2. This CDR3 is 18 amino acids long. With V trimmed by 0 bases and J by 2 bases, 10 bases remained unmatched. In germline, CDR1 is LGHNA, CDR2 YNFKEQ. The CDR3 sequence is CASSQDGKVTSGQETQYF. Here the CDR3 DNA reads TGTGCCAGCAGCCAAGATGGGAAGGTGACTAGCGGACAAGAGACCCAGTACTTC.

The chain employs TRBV27 and TRBJ1-5, with a weak D call TRBD1 (6 bases). Trimming shortened V by 4 bases and J by 0 bases, and 10 bases separated the two germline ends. Germline V gene sequence: CDR1 MNHEY, CDR2 SMNVEV (reference sequence). The CDR3 runs 15 residues. As DNA, the CDR3 is TGTGCCAGCAGTTCAACAGGGTTTAGCAATCAGCCCCAGCATTTT. It is translated as CASSSTGFSNQPQHF.

The chain carries TRBV5-1 and TRBJ2-5; D gene ambiguous. Germline lookup yields CDR1 SGHRS and CDR2 YFSETQ. Trimming removed 5 bases from V and 0 bases from J, with 11 bases in between. The CDR3 consists of 14 residues. CDR3 nucleotides: TGCGCCAGCAGACTGCAGGCGTACCAAGAGACCCAGTACTTC. This translates into CASRLQAYQETQYF.

This clone turned up a few times. V is TRBV28 and J is TRBJ2-1; TRBD1 matches 7 bases. The junction had 7 bases not matched to a gene; V was cut back by 6 bases and J by 2 bases. CDR3 length: 15 residues. The germline V gene has CDR1 MDHEN and CDR2 SYDVKM. The CDR3 is CASRDRVSPYNEQFF. Here the CDR3 DNA reads TGTGCCAGCAGAGACAGGGTTTCGCCCTACAATGAGCAGTTCTTC.

The genes are TRBV6-1 and TRBJ2-7, with 10 bases identical to TRBD1. This CDR3 has 16 residues. The V gene's germline CDR1 is MNHNS and CDR2 SASEGT. V shed 0 bases and J 3 bases; nucleotides not matched to a gene: 5. CDR3 bases: TGTGCCAGCAGTGAAGCTGGGACAGGGGTACTCTACGAGCAGTACTTC. Translation: CASSEAGTGVLYEQYF.

The rearrangement joins TRBV6-5 to TRBJ1-1; D not resolved. The germline V gene encodes CDR1 MNHEY and CDR2 SVGAGI. V was cut by 6 bases and J by 2 bases, with 10 bases left in between. The CDR3 sequence is 13 residues long. CDR3 amino acids: CASRPTTNTEAFF. Written as DNA, the CDR3 is TGTGCCAGCAGACCTACCACTAACACTGAAGCTTTCTTT.

Concerning this clone: The same CDR3 arises from other DNA sequences in this sample as well. The chain is built from TRBV5-1 and TRBJ2-3; 7 nucleotides agree with TRBD2. The CDR3 contains 16 residues. CDR1 SGHRS and CDR2 YFSETQ come from the germline V gene. Trimming at V came to 4 bases and at J to 3 bases, leaving 11 bases not matched to a gene. CDR3 DNA sequence: TGCGCCAGCAGCCCTCGGGGTGCTAGCGGTACAGATACGCAGTATTTT. Residues: CASSPRGASGTDTQYF.

This chain joins TRBV6-5 and TRBJ2-1; 8 nucleotides match TRBD2. The CDR3 is made up of 16 amino acids. The germline V gene encodes CDR1 MNHEY and CDR2 SVGAGI. The V gene end was trimmed by 2 bases and the J gene end by 6 bases; junction bases not matched to a gene: 9. DNA of the CDR3: TGTGCCAGCAGTTACGGGTCGGGGGGGCCGGGCAATGAGCAGTTCTTC. It codes for CASSYGSGGPGNEQFF.

Remarks on this clone: This sample includes further DNA sequences coding for the same CDR3. This chain links TRBV7-9 with TRBJ2-5; D is uncertain. V was pared by 3 bases and J by 5 bases, with 4 bases between. Per germline, CDR1 SEHNR and CDR2 FQNEAQ (reference sequence). The CDR3 totals 11 residues. CDR3 DNA: TGTGCCAGCAGCTTGTCGGAGACCCAGTACTTC. It is translated as CASSLSETQYF.

V gene TRBV7-9 combines with J gene TRBJ2-7, with D uncertain. Germline V gives CDR1 SEHNR, CDR2 FQNEAQ (reference sequence). There are 12 residues in the CDR3. V shed 1 base and J shed 7 bases, with 8 bases lying between them. The CDR3 nucleotides read TGTGCCAGCAGCTTAGTAAATAGAGAGCAGTACTTC. Translating gives CASSLVNREQYF.

This clone was observed once. The chain is built from TRBV7-2 and TRBJ2-1; 11 nucleotides agree with TRBD2. V shed 3 bases and J 7 bases; nucleotides not matched to a gene: 5. The CDR3 totals 15 residues. The germline CDR1 and CDR2 sequences are SGHTA and FQGNSA. CDR3 protein: CASSFLAGGGNEQFF. The DNA for the CDR3 is TGTGCCAGCAGCTTCCTAGCGGGGGGCGGGAATGAGCAGTTCTTC.

The CDR3 protein is CASSLKTTPYEQYF. Here the CDR3 DNA reads TGTGCCAGCAGCTTAAAAACAACCCCCTACGAGCAGTACTTC. The chain has TRBV13 and TRBJ2-7; D is unclear. V lost 2 bases, J lost 2 bases, and 10 bases lay in between. CDR1 and CDR2 from the germline V gene are PRHDT and FYEKMQ (reference sequence). The CDR3 is 14 amino acids.

The chain links TRBV5-1 to TRBJ2-7; unclear D gene. The germline CDR1 and CDR2 sequences are SGHRS and YFSETQ. With 0 bases removed from V and 0 bases from J, the gap between germline ends came to 10 bases. The CDR3 has 15 residues. The CDR3 sequence is CASSLGAADSYEQYF. DNA for the CDR3: TGCGCCAGCAGCTTGGGGGCCGCCGACTCCTACGAGCAGTACTTC.

This clone was observed a single time. This chain uses TRBV27 with TRBJ2-7; D is uncertain. The V end was cut by 4 bases, the J end by 7 bases, with 17 bases between. The CDR3 sequence is 14 residues long. The germline V gene encodes CDR1 MNHEY and CDR2 SMNVEV (reference sequence). The CDR3 sequence: CASSSPMRHLEQYF. The DNA of the CDR3 is TGTGCCAGCAGTTCCCCCATGCGGCATTTGGAGCAGTACTTC.

This sequence joins TRBV4-3 and TRBJ2-2; no reliable D call. Germline CDR1 and CDR2: LGHNA and YSLEER. The CDR3 sequence is 17 residues long. Trimming took off 0 bases at V and 5 bases at J, with 16 bases between the two ends. CDR3 nucleotide sequence: TGCGCCAGCAGCCAAGATAGGTGGGCAGCCCGGACCGGGGAGCTGTTTTTT. Amino acid sequence: CASSQDRWAARTGELFF.

The CDR3 loop reads CASSRAKGGTDTQYF. CDR3 bases: TGTGCCAGCAGCCGGGCCAAAGGAGGAACAGATACGCAGTATTTT. The rearrangement uses TRBV6-6 and TRBJ2-3; D is possibly TRBD2 (5 bases). There are 15 residues in the CDR3. The V end was cut by 6 bases, the J end by 3 bases, with 16 bases between. Looked up from germline, CDR1 is MNHNY and CDR2 is SVGAGI (reference sequence).

The V and J genes are TRBV25-1 and TRBJ2-3; 12 bases match TRBD2. V lost 6 bases and J lost 5; bases outside the gene matches: 0. In germline, CDR1 is MGHDK, CDR2 SYGVNS. The CDR3 totals 13 residues. This CDR3 reads CASRGLAGDTQYF. CDR3 DNA: TGTGCCAGCAGGGGACTAGCGGGAGATACGCAGTATTTT.

This clone turned up a few times. The V gene is TRBV19, the J gene TRBJ2-7; TRBD2 matches at 8 bases. Germline loops: CDR1 LNHDA, CDR2 SQIVND (reference sequence). V lost 5 bases to trimming and J lost 3 bases; unmatched junction nucleotides: 6. The CDR3 consists of 14 residues. CDR3 DNA: TGTGCCAGTAGTCCGGGGGGGCGCGTCTACGAGCAGTACTTC. Residues: CASSPGGRVYEQYF.

The chain recombines TRBV5-1 with TRBJ2-5; D is undetermined. The CDR3 is 14 residues long. Deletions cut 0 bases from V and 2 bases from J, with 8 bases between. Germline lookup yields CDR1 SGHRS and CDR2 YFSETQ. CDR3 sequence reads: CASSLAKRQETQYF. The CDR3 DNA is TGCGCCAGCAGCTTGGCTAAACGGCAAGAGACCCAGTACTTC.